This T cell receptor (beta chain) comes out of a study of T cell repertoires in ileal Crohn's disease. Included were adult ileal or ileocolonic Crohn's patients indicated for ileocolonic resection. Points on this clone: Its antigen remains unknown.

Here immunoSEQ multiplex PCR was the method, and the copy in TCRdb shows in-frame clones only, minus some. The repertoire consists of roughly 16,000 clones, with about 93% occurring once and the leading ten covering less than 4%. CDR3 length equals 17 residues. V lost 4 bases to trimming and J lost 0 bases; unmatched junction nucleotides: 6. Per the germline V gene, CDR1 is LNHDA and CDR2 is SQIVND (reference sequence). Overall study findings and caveats: Every patient over 26.8% clonality showed endoscopic recurrence. Clonal expansions were more frequent in active smokers than non-smokers at surgery. Mucosal expansions were suggested to be mainly CD8 T cells.

This receptor was taken from an adult with Crohn's disease. Sequencing used ileal tissue. This chain joins TRBV19 and TRBJ2-2, with TRBD2 matching over 9 bases. CDR3 coding DNA: TGTGCCAGTAGTAAGATAGCGGGGGCCACGAACACCGGGGAGCTGTTTTTT. This translates into CASSKIAGATNTGELFF.